This entry features one T cell receptor (beta chain) sequence. Its antigen is as yet unknown. Trimming left V 10 bases short and J 1 base short, with 8 bases between. Germline V gene lookup returns CDR1 MGHDK and CDR2 SYGVNS. This CDR3 has 12 residues. This specimen belongs to a study of CD8 T cells in ankylosing spondylitis. Overall study results and limits: A subset of motif variants has previously been described in the synovial fluid and blood of reactive arthritis. Relatively scarce in peripheral blood, disease-linked clones were CD8+.

Making the TCR beta libraries involved quantitative 5'-RACE with molecular barcodes. TCRdb reprocessed the 5' RACE reads with MiXCR, giving one entry per CDR3 protein. The repertoire holds 100,000 or so distinct CDR3 sequences, with about 24% as singletons. Sample: synovial fluid, either unsorted or a sorted T cell fraction (not recorded which). This sequence was found in a male donor with ankylosing spondylitis. The genes are TRBV25-1 and TRBJ2-4; either TRBD1 or TRBD2 may fit D (5 bases each). This CDR3 reads CAIGEAKNIQYF. CDR3 DNA: TGTGCCATAGGGGAGGCCAAAAACATTCAGTACTTC. The full variable domain, in which reference TRBV25-1 and TRBJ2-4 provide the parts outside the CDR3, is EADIYQTPRYLVIGTGKKITLECSQTMGHDKMYWYQQDPGMELHLIHYSYGVNSTEKGDLSSESTVSRIRTEHFPLTLESARPSHTSQYLCAIGEAKNIQYFGAGTRLSVL.